The source of this T cell receptor (beta chain) is a study of identical twins (dated by TCRdb to about 2016). About the investigation overall: To test whether fetal clonotypes persist, the study used deep sequencing on TCR alpha and beta repertoires from monozygotic twins, unrelated adults of various ages, and cord blood. Replicate twin experiments were performed at different times using different library preparation protocols to rule out contamination.

Every donor was a healthy Caucasian. Three pairs of female monozygotic twins, all aged roughly 18 to 29 years, were included in the twin cohort. CD4+ and CD8+ T cell populations were isolated with positive isolation kits from Invitrogen. This clonotype has just a few counts. No antigen is known for it. Within one base of it there is no much larger clone, and no base qualities were kept. Library method: 5' RACE. Sequencing relied on an Illumina HiSeq 2000. Template switching introduced a universal primer binding site; the final cDNA contained a unique molecular identifier, enabling accurate counting of TCR cDNA molecules. Specific primers in the conserved constant-segment region were used to synthesize first-strand cDNA for the TCR alpha and beta chains. To control for contamination, each cDNA library was double barcoded with a SMART-Mk sample barcode plus Illumina barcodes. TruSeq adapter sequences, together with Illumina sample barcodes, were added in two successive PCR steps. Sequencing of the TCR alpha and beta cDNA libraries was done on the Illumina HiSeq platform using custom primers. From the authors' description of their analysis: Unique molecular identifiers were extracted from raw reads with MiGEC, and CDR3 positions were determined with MiXCR. For each individual, recombination models were inferred using an EM algorithm with the repgenHMM and IGoR tools. Shared clonotype analysis was performed with the tcR package in R, normalizing sharing by the product of cloneset sizes. To study raw recombination without the effects of thymic and clonal selection, out-of-frame nonproductive sequences were analyzed. The public reads were reanalyzed by TCRdb: fastp trimming at Q25, MiXCR alignment, in-frame beta chains only. A single entry per CDR3 protein holds the most common genes and DNA from its merged rows. The V and J calls and clone size come from TCRdb's table, not from the authors' own analysis. A total of 520,000 or so distinct CDR3 sequences appear in this sample, about 20% of them only once. Jointly, the top ten make up roughly 0.9% of the sample.

The CDR3 sequence holds 17 residues, the cysteine and phenylalanine included. Kept here is only the CDR3 DNA, which spans 51 bases and is read in frame from base 1. V and J are truncated by 6 bases and 5 bases respectively, leaving an intervening sequence of 22 bases. The CDR1 and CDR2 encoded by the germline V gene (reference sequence) are SEHNR and FQNEAQ. Results and caveats for the whole study, not just this receptor: Because the same donors could not be followed over many years, the conclusions depended on cross-sectional statistical analysis. In monozygotic twins, out-of-frame TCR alpha sharing was systematically underestimated by recombination models, although the models agreed with sharing between unrelated individuals. In beta out-of-frame sequences, excess twin sharing was weaker, because having fewer shared sequences lowered the signal-to-noise ratio. Zero-insertion analyses could be partly confounded by invariant T cells such as MAIT and iNKT, although diverse VJ usage argued against such confounding for most clonotypes. Compared with coincidental sharing between unrelated individuals, an excess of low generation-probability sequences was observed among out-of-frame TCR alpha sequences shared between twins. Fewer insertions were carried by abundant cord blood beta clonotypes, a similar but weaker trend appeared in young adult naive repertoires, and no such trend appeared in memory repertoires.

The sample was also reused in another study, on T cells expressing NK-cell markers. The second investigation adds: In sorted CD3+CD56+NKG2C+, CD3+CD56+NKG2C- and CD3+CD56-NKG2C+ T-cell subsets from 7 to 9 donors, TCR beta-chain repertoires were profiled. Among the eight sequenced donors, only one was HCMV-seronegative, while the other seven were HCMV-seropositive. To restrict sorting to alphabetaTCR-expressing T cells, an anti-gammadeltaTCR antibody was added in several experiments. For 5 or 6 donors, the dominant CD3+CD56+NKG2C+ clonotypes were among the top 10 CD8+ clonotypes and accounted for about 1.0-8% of CD8+ T cells. Those dominant clonotypes were again the most abundant among CD3+CD56-NKG2C+ cells in a handful of donors, at roughly 25-60.1%. Whether the expanded NKG2C-expressing T cell clones were specific for HCMV antigens remained unclear. The eight sequenced donors were randomly selected healthy volunteers, three men and five women. HCMV serostatus was determined by detecting HCMV-specific IgG in serum with a commercial ELISA kit. MIGEC handled demultiplexing of the reads and grouping by UMI, while MiTCR was used to assemble and quantify clonotypes. Only TCR cDNA sequences supported by at least two reads were kept to exclude erroneous sequences. Downstream repertoire analysis used the tcR package, and clonotypes were matched across fractions by CDR3 nucleotide sequence plus V segment. VDJmatch was used to annotate antigen specificity against VDJdb, with one amino acid substitution allowed in CDR3.

The source material was CD4+ T cells sorted from blood. This sequence originates from a woman aged 18 to 35 in good health. This chain is built from TRBV7-9 and TRBJ2-2, with TRBD2 tentatively as D gene (5 bases match). The sequenced DNA: TGTGCCAGCAGTTCCCCCTCGGGCGGCACGGGGACCGGGGAGCTGTTTTTT. Its protein reads: CASSSPSGGTGTGELFF.